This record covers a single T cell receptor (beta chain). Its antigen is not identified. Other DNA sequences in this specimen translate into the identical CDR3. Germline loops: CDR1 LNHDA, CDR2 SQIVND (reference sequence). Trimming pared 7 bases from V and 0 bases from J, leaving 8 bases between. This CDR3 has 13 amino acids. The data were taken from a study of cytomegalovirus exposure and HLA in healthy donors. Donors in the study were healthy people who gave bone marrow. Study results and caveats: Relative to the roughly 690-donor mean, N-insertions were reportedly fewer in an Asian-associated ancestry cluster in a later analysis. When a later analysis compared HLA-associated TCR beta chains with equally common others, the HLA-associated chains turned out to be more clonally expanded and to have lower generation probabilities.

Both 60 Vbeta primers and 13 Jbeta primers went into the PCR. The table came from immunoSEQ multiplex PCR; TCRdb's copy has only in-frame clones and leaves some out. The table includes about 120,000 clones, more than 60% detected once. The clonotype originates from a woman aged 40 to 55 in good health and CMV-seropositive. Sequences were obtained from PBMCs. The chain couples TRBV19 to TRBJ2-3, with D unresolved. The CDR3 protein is CASTPGSTDTQYF. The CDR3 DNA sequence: TGTGCCAGTACTCCAGGCAGCACAGATACGCAGTATTTT.